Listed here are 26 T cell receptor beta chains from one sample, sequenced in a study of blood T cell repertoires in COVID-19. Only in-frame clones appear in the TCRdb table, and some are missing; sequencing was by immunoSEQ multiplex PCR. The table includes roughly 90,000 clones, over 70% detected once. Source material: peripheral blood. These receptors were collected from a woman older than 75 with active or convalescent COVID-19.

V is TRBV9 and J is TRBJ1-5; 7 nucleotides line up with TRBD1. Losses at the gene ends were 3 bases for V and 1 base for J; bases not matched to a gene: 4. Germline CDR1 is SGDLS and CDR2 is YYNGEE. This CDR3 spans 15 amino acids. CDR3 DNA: TGTGCCAGCAGCGGGACAGGAGACAGCAATCAGCCCCAGCATTTT. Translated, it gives CASSGTGDSNQPQHF.

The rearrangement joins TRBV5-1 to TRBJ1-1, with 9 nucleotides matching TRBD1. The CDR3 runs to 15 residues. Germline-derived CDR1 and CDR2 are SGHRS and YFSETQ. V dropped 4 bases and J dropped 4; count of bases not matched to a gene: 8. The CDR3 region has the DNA TGCGCCAGCAGCAGGGACAGGGCGGGGGCCACTGAAGCTTTCTTT. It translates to CASSRDRAGATEAFF.

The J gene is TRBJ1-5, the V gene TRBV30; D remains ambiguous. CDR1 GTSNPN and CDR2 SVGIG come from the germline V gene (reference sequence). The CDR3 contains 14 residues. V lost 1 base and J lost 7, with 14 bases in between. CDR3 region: CAWSGRGIGQPQHF. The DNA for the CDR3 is TGTGCCTGGAGTGGTAGAGGGATAGGGCAGCCCCAGCATTTT.

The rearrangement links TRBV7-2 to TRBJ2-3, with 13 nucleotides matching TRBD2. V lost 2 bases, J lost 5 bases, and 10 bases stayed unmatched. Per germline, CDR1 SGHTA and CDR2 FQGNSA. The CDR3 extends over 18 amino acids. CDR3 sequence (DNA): TGTGCCAGCAGCTTAATAAGCCAACTAGCGGGAGGGCTAGATACGCAGTATTTT. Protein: CASSLISQLAGGLDTQYF.

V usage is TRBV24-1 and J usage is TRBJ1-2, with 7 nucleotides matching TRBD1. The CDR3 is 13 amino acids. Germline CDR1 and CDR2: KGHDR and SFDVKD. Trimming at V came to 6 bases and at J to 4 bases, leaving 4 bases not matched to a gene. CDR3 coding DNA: TGTGCCACCAGTCCGACAGGGCTCTATGGCTACACCTTC. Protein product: CATSPTGLYGYTF.

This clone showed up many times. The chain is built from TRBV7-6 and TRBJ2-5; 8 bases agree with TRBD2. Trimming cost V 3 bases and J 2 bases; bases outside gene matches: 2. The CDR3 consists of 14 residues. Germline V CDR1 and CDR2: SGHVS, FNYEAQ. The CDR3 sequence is CASSLAGGQETQYF. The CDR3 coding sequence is TGTGCCAGCAGCTTGGCGGGAGGACAAGAGACCCAGTACTTC.

The CDR3: CASRMETAPQYF. CDR3 sequence (DNA): TGTGCCAGCAGAATGGAGACAGCCCCGCAGTATTTT. This rearrangement joins TRBV2 to TRBJ2-3, with D possibly TRBD1 on 5 matching bases. The CDR3 has 12 amino acids. The germline V and J ends were trimmed by 6 bases and 10 bases, with 14 bases remaining between them. Per the germline V gene, CDR1 is SNHLY and CDR2 is FYNNEI.

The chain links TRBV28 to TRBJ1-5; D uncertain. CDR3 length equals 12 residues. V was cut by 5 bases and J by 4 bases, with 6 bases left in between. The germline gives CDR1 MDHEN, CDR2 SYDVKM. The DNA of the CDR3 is TGTGCCAGCAGTGTTATAAATCAGCCCCAGCATTTT. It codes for CASSVINQPQHF.

The CDR3 is CASTLLAYRETQYF. CDR3 coding DNA: TGTGCCAGCACCCTACTAGCGTATCGGGAGACCCAGTACTTC. This chain connects TRBV5-8 to TRBJ2-5, with 7 bases identical to TRBD2. With 6 bases clipped from V and 5 bases from J, the junction kept 10 bases outside the gene matches. CDR1 is SGHTS, CDR2 YDEGEE, per germline. This CDR3 has 14 residues.

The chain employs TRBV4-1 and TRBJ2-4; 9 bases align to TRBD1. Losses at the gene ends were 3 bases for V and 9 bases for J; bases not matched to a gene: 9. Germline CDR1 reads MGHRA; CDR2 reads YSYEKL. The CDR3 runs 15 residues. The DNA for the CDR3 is TGCGCCAGCAGCCAGCTACAGGGGGCGATTGGCATTCAGTACTTC. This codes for CASSQLQGAIGIQYF.

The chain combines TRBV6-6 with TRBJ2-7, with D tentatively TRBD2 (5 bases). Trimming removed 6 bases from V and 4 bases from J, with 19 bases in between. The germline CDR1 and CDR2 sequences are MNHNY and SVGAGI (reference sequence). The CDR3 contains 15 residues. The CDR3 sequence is CASSPTREPPYEQYF. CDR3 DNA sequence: TGTGCCAGCAGCCCTACTAGGGAACCCCCGTACGAGCAGTACTTC.

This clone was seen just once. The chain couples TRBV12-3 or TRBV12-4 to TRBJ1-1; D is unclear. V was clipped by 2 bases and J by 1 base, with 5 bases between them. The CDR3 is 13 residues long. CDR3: CASSLPGNTEAFF. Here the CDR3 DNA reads TGTGCCAGCAGTTTACCAGGGAACACTGAAGCTTTCTTT.

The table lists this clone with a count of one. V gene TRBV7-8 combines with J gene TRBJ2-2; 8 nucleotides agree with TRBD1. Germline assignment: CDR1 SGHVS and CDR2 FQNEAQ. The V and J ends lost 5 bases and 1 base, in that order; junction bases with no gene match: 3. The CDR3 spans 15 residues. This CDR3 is CASSRGQGNTGELFF. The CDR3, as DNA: TGTGCCAGCAGCCGAGGACAGGGGAACACCGGGGAGCTGTTTTTT.

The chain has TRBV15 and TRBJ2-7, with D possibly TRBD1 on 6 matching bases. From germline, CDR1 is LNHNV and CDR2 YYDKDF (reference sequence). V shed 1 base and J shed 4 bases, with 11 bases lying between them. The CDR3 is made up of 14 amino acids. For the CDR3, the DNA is TGTGCCACCAGCAGAGGCTCAGGGGTATACGAGCAGTACTTC. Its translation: CATSRGSGVYEQYF. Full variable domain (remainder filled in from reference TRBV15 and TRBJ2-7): DAMVIQNPRYQVTQFGKPVTLSCSQTLNHNVMYWYQQKSSQAPKLLFHYYDKDFNNEADTPDNFQSRRPNTSFCFLDIRSPGLGDTAMYLCATSRGSGVYEQYFGPGTRLTVT.

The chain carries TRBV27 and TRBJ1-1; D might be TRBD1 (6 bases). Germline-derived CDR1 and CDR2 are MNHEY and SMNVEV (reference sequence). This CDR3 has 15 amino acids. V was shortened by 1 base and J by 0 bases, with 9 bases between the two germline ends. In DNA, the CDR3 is TGTGCCAGCAGTTTATTGAGGGACATGAACACTGAAGCTTTCTTT. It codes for CASSLLRDMNTEAFF.

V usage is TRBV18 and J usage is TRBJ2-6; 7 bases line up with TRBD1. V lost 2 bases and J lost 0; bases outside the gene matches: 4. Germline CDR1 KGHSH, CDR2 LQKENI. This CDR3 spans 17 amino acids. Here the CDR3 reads CASSPETGFSGANVLTF. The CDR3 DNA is TGTGCCAGCTCACCAGAGACAGGGTTCTCTGGGGCCAACGTCCTGACTTTC. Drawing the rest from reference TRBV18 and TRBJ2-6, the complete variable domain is NAGVMQNPRHLVRRRGQEARLRCSPMKGHSHVYWYRQLPEEGLKFMVYLQKENIIDESGMPKERFSAEFPKEGPSILRIQQVVRGDSAAYFCASSPETGFSGANVLTFGAGSRLTVL.

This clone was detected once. The CDR3 region is CASRLGQGNTEAFF. CDR3 DNA sequence: TGTGCCAGCAGACTAGGACAGGGGAACACTGAAGCTTTCTTT. This chain connects TRBV6-5 to TRBJ1-1; 8 nucleotides line up with TRBD1. The germline V gene encodes CDR1 MNHEY and CDR2 SVGAGI. V shed 6 bases and J 1 base; nucleotides not matched to a gene: 4. The CDR3 runs 14 residues.

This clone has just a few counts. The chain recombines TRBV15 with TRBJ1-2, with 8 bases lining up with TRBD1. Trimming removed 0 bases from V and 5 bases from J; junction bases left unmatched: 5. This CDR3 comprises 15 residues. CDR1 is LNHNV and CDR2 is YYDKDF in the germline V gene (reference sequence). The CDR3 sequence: CATSRDQGAFYGYTF. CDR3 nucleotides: TGTGCCACCAGCAGAGACCAGGGGGCTTTTTATGGCTACACCTTC.

CDR3 in DNA: TGTGCCAGTAGTATTCCCCCCAGGAGGGATAGGAACACTGAAGCTTTCTTT. Translating it yields CASSIPPRRDRNTEAFF. This rearrangement joins TRBV19 to TRBJ1-1; D gene uncertain. Trimming took off 3 bases at V and 1 base at J, with 18 bases between the two ends. The germline gives CDR1 LNHDA, CDR2 SQIVND (reference sequence). This CDR3 has 17 amino acids.

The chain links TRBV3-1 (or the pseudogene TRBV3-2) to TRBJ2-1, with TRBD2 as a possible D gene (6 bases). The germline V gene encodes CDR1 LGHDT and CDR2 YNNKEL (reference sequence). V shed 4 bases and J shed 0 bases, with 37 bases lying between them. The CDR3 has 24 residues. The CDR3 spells CASSRITHKHGTPHHHPSYNEQFF. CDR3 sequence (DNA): TGTGCCAGCAGCCGCATTACTCATAAGCACGGGACTCCACACCACCACCCCTCCTACAATGAGCAGTTCTTC.

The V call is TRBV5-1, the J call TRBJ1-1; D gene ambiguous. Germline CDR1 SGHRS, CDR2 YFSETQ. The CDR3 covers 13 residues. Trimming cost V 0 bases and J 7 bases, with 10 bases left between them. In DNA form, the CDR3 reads TGCGCCAGCAGCTTGGAAGTAGCCAATGAAGCTTTCTTT. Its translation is CASSLEVANEAFF.

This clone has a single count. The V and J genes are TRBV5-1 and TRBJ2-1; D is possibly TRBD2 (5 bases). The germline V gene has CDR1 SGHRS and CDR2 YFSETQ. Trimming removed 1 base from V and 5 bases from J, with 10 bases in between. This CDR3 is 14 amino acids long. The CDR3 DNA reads TGCGCCAGCAGCTTGCGAGGGAGTGACAATGAGCAGTTCTTC. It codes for CASSLRGSDNEQFF.

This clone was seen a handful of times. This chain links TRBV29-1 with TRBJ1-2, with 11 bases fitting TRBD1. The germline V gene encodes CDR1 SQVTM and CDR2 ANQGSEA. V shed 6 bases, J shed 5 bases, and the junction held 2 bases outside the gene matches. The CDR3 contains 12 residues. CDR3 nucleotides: TGCAGCGTGGGGACAGGGGGGTATGGCTACACCTTC. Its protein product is CSVGTGGYGYTF.

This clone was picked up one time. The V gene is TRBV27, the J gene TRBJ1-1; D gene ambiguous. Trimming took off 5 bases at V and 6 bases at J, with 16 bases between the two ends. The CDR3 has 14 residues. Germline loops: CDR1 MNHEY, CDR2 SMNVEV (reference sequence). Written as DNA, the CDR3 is TGTGCCAGCAGTCAAACCGCGCTAGAGGCTGAAGCTTTCTTT. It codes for CASSQTALEAEAFF.

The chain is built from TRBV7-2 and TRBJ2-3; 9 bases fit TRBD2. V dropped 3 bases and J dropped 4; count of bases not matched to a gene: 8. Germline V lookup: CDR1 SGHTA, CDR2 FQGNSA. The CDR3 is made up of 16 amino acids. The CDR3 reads CASSFVGGGAPDTQYF. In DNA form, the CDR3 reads TGTGCCAGCAGCTTCGTCGGCGGGGGGGCCCCAGATACGCAGTATTTT. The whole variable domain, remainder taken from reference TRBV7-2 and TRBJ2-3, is GAGVSQSPSNKVTEKGKDVELRCDPISGHTALYWYRQSLGQGLEFLIYFQGNSAPDKSGLPSDRFSAERTGGSVSTLTIQRTQQEDSAVYLCASSFVGGGAPDTQYFGPGTRLTVL.

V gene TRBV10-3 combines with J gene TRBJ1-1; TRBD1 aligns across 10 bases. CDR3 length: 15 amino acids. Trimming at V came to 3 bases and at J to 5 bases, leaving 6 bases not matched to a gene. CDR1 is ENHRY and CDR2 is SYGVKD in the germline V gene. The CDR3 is CAISDQRTGGTEAFF. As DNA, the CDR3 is TGTGCCATCAGTGATCAAAGGACAGGGGGAACTGAAGCTTTCTTT.